What follows are 30 T cell receptor beta chains derived from one specimen sequenced in a study of T cell changes during pregnancy in multiple sclerosis. Libraries were prepared by immunoSEQ multiplex PCR; TCRdb keeps only in-frame clonotypes and omits some of them. The table records around 70,000 clones, about 90% of them present only once. The source was CD4+ T cells from peripheral blood mononuclear cells, collected after pregnancy. The source is a female donor with multiple sclerosis, enrolled in a pregnancy study.

The V call is TRBV5-1, the J call TRBJ1-6, with 7 bases matching TRBD1. J lost 7 bases, V lost 1 base, and 5 bases had no gene match. Per germline, CDR1 SGHRS and CDR2 YFSETQ. CDR3 length equals 15 residues. CDR3 sequence: CASSLSVRGNSPLHF. In nucleotides, the CDR3 is TGCGCCAGCAGCTTGTCAGTCAGGGGGAATTCACCCCTCCACTTT.

This clone has just one count. The rearrangement links TRBV5-6 to TRBJ1-3; D is unclear. Looked up from germline, CDR1 is SGHDT and CDR2 is YYEEEE. This CDR3 contains 13 residues. V dropped 4 bases and J dropped 3 bases, with 8 bases sitting between them. CDR3 amino acids: CASSLPIGNTIYF. CDR3 nucleotide sequence: TGTGCCAGCAGCCTCCCTATTGGAAACACCATATATTTT.

The chain is built from TRBV7-9 and TRBJ1-2; 8 bases fit TRBD1. The germline gives CDR1 SEHNR, CDR2 FQNEAQ (reference sequence). The junction had 3 bases not matched to a gene; V was cut back by 0 bases and J by 0 bases. The CDR3 runs to 16 residues. Here the CDR3 reads CASSLATQGANYGYTF. The CDR3 DNA sequence: TGTGCCAGCAGCTTAGCCACACAGGGGGCTAACTATGGCTACACCTTC. Full variable domain (rest looked up from reference TRBV7-9 and TRBJ1-2): DTGVSQNPRHKITKRGQNVTFRCDPISEHNRLYWYRQTLGQGPEFLTYFQNEAQLEKSRLLSDRFSAERPKGSFSTLEIQRTEQGDSAMYLCASSLATQGANYGYTFGSGTRLTVV.

The V and J genes are TRBV6-6 and TRBJ2-7, with TRBD2 matching 10 bases. J gave up 2 bases and V 5 bases, and 6 bases lay outside the gene matches. This CDR3 is built from 15 residues. From germline, CDR1 is MNHNY and CDR2 SVGAGI (reference sequence). The CDR3 DNA is TGTGCCAGCAGTCTAACTAGCGGGGACGCCTACGAGCAGTACTTC. Amino acid sequence: CASSLTSGDAYEQYF.

The chain carries TRBV7-2 and TRBJ2-1, with 9 bases identical to TRBD2. This CDR3 is 15 amino acids long. Germline CDR1 and CDR2: SGHTA and FQGNSA. J was trimmed by 4 bases and V by 3 bases; bases with no gene match: 4. CDR3 DNA: TGTGCCAGCAGCTTTAAGCGGGAGGTATACAATGAGCAGTTCTTC. As protein: CASSFKREVYNEQFF.

The J gene is TRBJ1-1, the V gene TRBV19; 7 bases align to TRBD1. The CDR3 covers 15 residues. V lost 2 bases to trimming and J lost 2 bases; unmatched junction nucleotides: 5. The germline gives CDR1 LNHDA, CDR2 SQIVND (reference sequence). This CDR3 is CASSIWTGPNTEAFF. The CDR3 nucleotides are TGTGCCAGTAGTATATGGACAGGTCCTAACACTGAAGCTTTCTTT.

The chain has TRBV7-8 and TRBJ1-1; 11 nucleotides agree with TRBD1. V was pared by 2 bases and J by 4 bases, with 6 bases of the junction left unmatched. CDR3 size: 16 residues. CDR1 and CDR2 (germline): SGHVS, FQNEAQ. The CDR3 protein is CASSLRDRGEGTEAFF. The CDR3 DNA sequence: TGTGCCAGCAGCTTAAGGGACAGGGGGGAGGGCACTGAAGCTTTCTTT.

V is TRBV14 and J is TRBJ1-2; D might be TRBD1 (5 bases). This CDR3 comprises 14 residues. V lost 4 bases, J lost 7 bases, and 16 bases lay in between. Germline assignment: CDR1 SGHDN and CDR2 FVKESK. CDR3 in amino acids: CASSPSGGRGGYTF. The CDR3 region has the DNA TGTGCCAGCAGCCCCTCGGGGGGGAGAGGTGGCTACACCTTC.

This clone was recorded only once. The rearrangement uses TRBV11-2 and TRBJ2-1; 13 bases fit TRBD2. Germline CDR1 reads SGHAT; CDR2 reads FQNNGV. Unmatched junction bases numbered 9, after V lost 5 bases and J lost 14 bases. The CDR3 length is 14 residues. The CDR3 here is CASSPGLAGVGKFF. The CDR3 nucleotides are TGTGCCAGCAGCCCAGGACTAGCGGGAGTTGGGAAGTTCTTC.

The chain combines TRBV6-1 with TRBJ1-5, with TRBD1 identical over 7 bases. CDR1 is MNHNS, CDR2 SASEGT, per germline. The CDR3 contains 14 residues. The V gene end was trimmed by 6 bases and the J gene end by 5 bases; junction bases not matched to a gene: 7. CDR3 residues: CASSYRQGDQPQHF. In nucleotides, the CDR3 is TGTGCCAGCAGCTACCGACAGGGCGATCAGCCCCAGCATTTT.

This rearrangement joins TRBV25-1 to TRBJ1-4; perhaps TRBD1 as D (5 bases). The CDR3 extends over 16 amino acids. V dropped 2 bases and J dropped 4 bases, with 14 bases sitting between them. CDR1 is MGHDK and CDR2 is SYGVNS in the germline V gene. This CDR3 is CASSESIQGGNEKLFF. CDR3 bases: TGTGCCAGCAGTGAAAGTATCCAGGGCGGTAATGAAAAACTGTTTTTT. Combining the CDR3 with reference TRBV25-1 and TRBJ1-4 gives the whole variable domain EADIYQTPRYLVIGTGKKITLECSQTMGHDKMYWYQQDPGMELHLIHYSYGVNSTEKGDLSSESTVSRIRTEHFPLTLESARPSHTSQYLCASSESIQGGNEKLFFGSGTQLSVL.

The chain joins TRBV5-5 to TRBJ1-4; D remains unclear. The CDR3 length is 14 residues. The V end lost 3 bases, the J end lost 4 bases, and 10 bases lay between the germline ends. CDR1 SGHKS and CDR2 YYEKEE come from the germline V gene (reference sequence). The CDR3 protein is CASSSTPSNEKLFF. CDR3 bases: TGTGCCAGCAGCTCAACCCCTAGTAATGAAAAACTGTTTTTT.

V gene TRBV7-9 combines with J gene TRBJ2-3; 7 bases align to TRBD2. The trim removed 5 bases at V and 1 base at J, leaving 9 bases unmatched. Germline values: CDR1 SEHNR, CDR2 FQNEAQ (reference sequence). This CDR3 region has 16 residues. The CDR3 spells CASSLLAGRGTDTQYF. DNA of the CDR3: TGTGCCAGCAGCCTACTGGCGGGGAGGGGCACAGATACGCAGTATTTT.

The chain joins TRBV21-1 to TRBJ1-2; TRBD1, the table's D call, lacks a check against the DNA. TRBV21-1 is shown as a pseudogene. This CDR3 spans 13 amino acids. As DNA, the CDR3 is TGTGCCAGCAAGGACAGGTCTAACTATGGCTACACCTTC. Its translation: CASKDRSNYGYTF.

The chain recombines TRBV5-6 with TRBJ1-5, with a weak D call TRBD1 (6 bases). V lost 4 bases and J lost 1, with 12 bases in between. The CDR3 extends over 15 amino acids. Germline CDR1 is SGHDT and CDR2 is YYEEEE. The CDR3 spells CASSITGISNQPQHF. The CDR3 DNA reads as TGTGCCAGCAGCATCACAGGGATCAGCAATCAGCCCCAGCATTTT.

The CDR3 protein is CASRQGSGNTIYF. In DNA form, the CDR3 reads TGTGCCAGCAGACAGGGCTCTGGAAACACCATATATTTT. The chain uses TRBV2 and TRBJ1-3, with D perhaps matching TRBD1 (6 bases). V was shortened by 6 bases and J by 0 bases, with 6 bases between the two germline ends. The CDR3 extends over 13 amino acids. Looked up from germline, CDR1 is SNHLY and CDR2 is FYNNEI.

This clone has only one observation. J is TRBJ2-5 and V is TRBV9, with D uncertain. V lost 7 bases, J lost 2 bases, and 12 bases lay in between. The CDR3 consists of 13 residues. CDR1 SGDLS and CDR2 YYNGEE come from the germline V gene. DNA for the CDR3: TGTGCCAGCGCGGCGACCGTACAAGAGACCCAGTACTTC. Its translation: CASAATVQETQYF.

The chain employs TRBV7-2 and TRBJ1-4; D gene unclear. This CDR3 contains 14 residues. Germline V gives CDR1 SGHTA, CDR2 FQGNSA. The V and J ends lost 2 bases and 0 bases respectively, with 4 bases between them. CDR3 DNA sequence: TGTGCCAGCAGCTTACCCGCAACTAATGAAAAACTGTTTTTT. It translates to CASSLPATNEKLFF.

V gene TRBV4-1 combines with J gene TRBJ2-7; 7 bases are shared with TRBD2. V dropped 1 base and J dropped 7; count of bases not matched to a gene: 16. The germline V gene encodes CDR1 MGHRA and CDR2 YSYEKL. The CDR3 totals 17 residues. CDR3 coding DNA: TGCGCCAGCAGCCAAGGGGAAACTGGACTAGGCGACGGAGAGCAGTACTTC. It encodes CASSQGETGLGDGEQYF.

The genes are TRBV6-5 and TRBJ1-1; 8 bases map to TRBD1. V lost 2 bases to trimming and J lost 4 bases; unmatched junction nucleotides: 9. The CDR3 extends over 16 amino acids. In germline, CDR1 is MNHEY, CDR2 SVGAGI. The CDR3 reads CASSYNPGQGSTEAFF. For the CDR3, the DNA is TGTGCCAGCAGTTACAATCCTGGACAGGGTAGCACTGAAGCTTTCTTT.

CDR3 DNA: TGTGCCTGGGTCGGGTACACTGAAGCTTTCTTT. Protein product: CAWVGYTEAFF. The V gene is TRBV30, the J gene TRBJ1-1; D unresolved. V was cut by 5 bases and J by 3 bases, with 7 bases left in between. CDR1 GTSNPN and CDR2 SVGIG come from the germline V gene (reference sequence). The CDR3 contains 11 residues. Filled out from reference TRBV30 and TRBJ1-1, the complete variable domain reads SQTIHQWPATLVQPVGSPLSLECTVEGTSNPNLYWYRQAAGRGLQLLFYSVGIGQISSEVPQNLSASRPQDRQFILSSKKLLLSDSGFYLCAWVGYTEAFFGQGTRLTVV.

This clone was detected only once. The chain combines TRBV28 with TRBJ2-7; the D is unclear. Germline lookup yields CDR1 MDHEN and CDR2 SYDVKM. With 2 bases removed from V and 6 bases from J, the gap between germline ends came to 8 bases. The CDR3 runs to 12 residues. The CDR3 loop reads CASSLLFSEQYF. CDR3 DNA: TGTGCCAGCAGTTTACTCTTCTCCGAGCAGTACTTC.

This chain's CDR3 is CASRTTSTVHEQYF. CDR3 coding DNA: TGTGCCAGCAGGACAACTAGCACGGTCCACGAGCAGTACTTC. The chain links TRBV28 to TRBJ2-7, with D possibly matching TRBD2 (6 bases). V was pared by 6 bases and J by 5 bases, with 17 bases between. The CDR3 has 14 amino acids. CDR1 is MDHEN and CDR2 is SYDVKM in the germline V gene.

This sequence joins TRBV5-8 and TRBJ1-5; 9 bases fit TRBD1. The CDR3 has 14 residues. Trimming took 5 bases from V and 7 from J; bases not matched to a gene: 7. Germline values: CDR1 SGHTS, CDR2 YDEGEE. Written as DNA, the CDR3 is TGTGCCAGCAGGCCGGGACAGGGAGGCCAGCCCCAGCATTTT. As protein: CASRPGQGGQPQHF.

The chain couples TRBV2 to TRBJ1-2, with 8 bases that match TRBD1. Germline assignment: CDR1 SNHLY and CDR2 FYNNEI. The junction had 12 bases not matched to a gene; V was cut back by 6 bases and J by 9 bases. The CDR3 runs to 14 residues. The CDR3 is CASRGLDGQGRYTF. DNA of the CDR3: TGTGCCAGCAGGGGACTCGACGGACAGGGCCGCTACACCTTC.

J is TRBJ1-6 and V is TRBV18; D may be TRBD1 (6 bases). The CDR3 is made up of 15 amino acids. Germline V lookup: CDR1 KGHSH, CDR2 LQKENI. The V gene lost 3 bases and the J gene lost 7 bases, with 13 bases spanning the gap. The CDR3 spells CASSPLPGANSPLHF. Here the CDR3 DNA reads TGTGCCAGCTCACCTTTACCAGGGGCAAATTCACCCCTCCACTTT.

The V and J genes are TRBV11-3 and TRBJ1-1, with D tentatively TRBD1 (6 bases). Germline V gene data show CDR1 as SGHNT and CDR2 as YENEEA. CDR3 length equals 13 residues. Trimming removed 2 bases at V and 5 bases at J, with 9 bases between. The CDR3 DNA reads as TGTGCCAGCAGCTTAAACAGGGTTACTGAAGCTTTCTTT. Its protein is CASSLNRVTEAFF. The complete variable domain, with remaining parts taken from reference TRBV11-3 and TRBJ1-1, reads EAGVVQSPRYKIIEKKQPVAFWCNPISGHNTLYWYLQNLGQGPELLIRYENEEAVDDSQLPKDRFSAERLKGVDSTLKIQPAELGDSAVYLCASSLNRVTEAFFGQGTRLTVV.

V and J are TRBV5-1 and TRBJ1-1, with 7 bases fitting TRBD1. Germline V gene sequence: CDR1 SGHRS, CDR2 YFSETQ. The CDR3 totals 14 residues. Germline trimming cut 5 bases from V and 5 bases from J; bases unmatched to any gene: 9. DNA of the CDR3: TGCGCCAGCAGAACACCAGGGGGGTATACTGAAGCTTTCTTT. Protein: CASRTPGGYTEAFF.

The gene calls are TRBV5-1 and TRBJ2-3; 7 bases agree with TRBD2. From germline, CDR1 is SGHRS and CDR2 YFSETQ. After removal of 0 bases from V and 0 bases from J, the junction contained 7 bases not matched to a gene. This CDR3 region has 17 residues. The CDR3: CASSLDGHSGSTDTQYF. In DNA, the CDR3 is TGCGCCAGCAGCTTGGACGGCCATAGCGGGAGCACAGATACGCAGTATTTT.

This clone occurred once. The rearrangement uses TRBV7-9 and TRBJ2-7; a possible D gene is TRBD2 (5 bases). Germline CDR1 SEHNR, CDR2 FQNEAQ (reference sequence). The V gene lost 5 bases and the J gene lost 4 bases, with 9 bases spanning the gap. The CDR3 has 12 residues. Here the CDR3 reads CASSPEGYEQYF. In nucleotides, the CDR3 is TGTGCCAGCAGCCCAGAGGGATACGAGCAGTACTTC.